This TCR beta chain stems from a study of blood T cell repertoires in COVID-19. In the study overall: From the United States, Italy and Spain came samples of acute and convalescent COVID-19. From T cells, B-cell-depleted T cells, or PBMCs came the material, which was cDNA or gDNA.

Some clones are missing from TCRdb's copy, which holds only in-frame ones; the method was immunoSEQ multiplex PCR. The sample consists of 200,000 to 300,000 clones, about 91% of them appearing once. From germline, CDR1 is MGHRA and CDR2 YSYEKL. The CDR3 runs to 15 residues. Trimming took 1 base from V and 6 from J; bases not matched to a gene: 6. The sequence was collected from a woman in her thirties with COVID-19, enrolled during active disease. The sequenced sample was peripheral blood. The chain couples TRBV4-1 to TRBJ2-3; 8 nucleotides match TRBD1. The CDR3 region has the DNA TGCGCCAGCAGCCAAGCCTGGACAGGGCGCGATACGCAGTATTTT. Protein sequence: CASSQAWTGRDTQYF.